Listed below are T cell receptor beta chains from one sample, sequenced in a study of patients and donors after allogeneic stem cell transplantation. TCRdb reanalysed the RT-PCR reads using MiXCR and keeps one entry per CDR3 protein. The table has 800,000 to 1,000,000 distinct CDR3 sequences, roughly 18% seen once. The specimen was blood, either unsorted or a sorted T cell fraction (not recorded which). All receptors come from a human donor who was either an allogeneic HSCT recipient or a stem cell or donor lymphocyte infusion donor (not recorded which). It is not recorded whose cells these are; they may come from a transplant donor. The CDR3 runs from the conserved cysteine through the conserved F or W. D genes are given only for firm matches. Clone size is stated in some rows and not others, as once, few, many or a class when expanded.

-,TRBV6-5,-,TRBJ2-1,CASSYVSSGRGIGNNEQFF,TGTGCCAGCAGTTACGTTTCCTCGGGCAGGGGAATTGGAAACAATGAGCAGTTCTTC
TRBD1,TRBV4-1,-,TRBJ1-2,CASSQAGGVGGYTF,TGCGCCAGCAGCCAAGCAGGGGGCGTTGGAGGCTACACCTTC
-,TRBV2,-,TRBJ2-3,CASRGPGLPTDTQYF,TGTGCCAGCAGAGGACCGGGACTCCCCACAGATACGCAGTATTTT
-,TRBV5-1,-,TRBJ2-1,CASSGSDWFDEQFF,TGCGCCAGCAGCGGATCGGACTGGTTTGATGAGCAGTTCTTC
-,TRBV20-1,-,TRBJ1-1,CSASHRNTEAFF,TGCAGTGCTAGTCATCGGAACACTGAAGCTTTCTTT
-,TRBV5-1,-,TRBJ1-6,CASSLYGGLNSPLHF,TGCGCCAGCAGCTTGTATGGGGGCCTGAATTCACCCCTCCACTTT
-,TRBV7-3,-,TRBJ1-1,CASSSPPGALNTEAFF,TGTGCCAGCAGCTCACCCCCGGGGGCCCTGAACACTGAAGCTTTCTTT
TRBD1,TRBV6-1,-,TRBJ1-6,CASMVPGQGHSPLHF,TGTGCCAGCATGGTCCCGGGACAGGGCCATTCACCCCTCCACTTT
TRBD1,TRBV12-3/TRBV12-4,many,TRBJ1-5,CASSGTGAGNQPQHF,TGTGCCAGCAGTGGGACAGGGGCGGGAAATCAGCCCCAGCATTTT
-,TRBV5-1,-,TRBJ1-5,CASKDLPVPGSPQHF,TGCGCCAGCAAGGACTTACCGGTTCCCGGGTCGCCCCAGCATTTT
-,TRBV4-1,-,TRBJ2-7,CASSQPTVSYEQYF,TGCGCCAGCAGCCAGCCCACAGTCTCCTACGAGCAGTACTTC
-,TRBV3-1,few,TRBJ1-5,CASSVGTANQPQHF,TGTGCCAGCAGCGTTGGGACGGCTAATCAGCCCCAGCATTTT
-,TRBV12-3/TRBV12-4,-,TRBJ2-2,CASSLGEVGNTGELFF,TGTGCCAGCAGCCTCGGGGAAGTGGGTAACACCGGGGAGCTGTTTTTT
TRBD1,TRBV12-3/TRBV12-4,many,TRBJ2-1,CASSSPGQGTYNEQFF,TGTGCCAGCAGTTCCCCGGGACAGGGTACCTACAATGAGCAGTTCTTC
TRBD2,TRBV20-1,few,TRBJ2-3,CSATRTSADTQYF,TGCAGTGCTACTCGGACTAGCGCAGATACGCAGTATTTT
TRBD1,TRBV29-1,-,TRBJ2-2,CSGRDRGSTGELFF,TGCAGCGGCCGGGACAGGGGTAGCACCGGGGAGCTGTTTTTT
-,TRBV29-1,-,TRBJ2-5,CSVDGPIQETQYF,TGCAGCGTGGATGGACCGATCCAAGAGACCCAGTACTTC
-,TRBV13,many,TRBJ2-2,CASSLSPGELFF,TGTGCCAGCAGCCTTTCACCCGGGGAGCTGTTTTTT